Given below is one TCR beta chain in context. The ends were cut back, 4 bases at V and 2 bases at J, with 8 bases in the middle. The CDR3 spans 13 residues. From germline, CDR1 is KGHSH and CDR2 LQKENI. Ages ranged from roughly 18 to 100 years, with residence in 20 to 30 US areas. Participant reports of clinical history set cohort assignment. These data are taken from a study of blood T cell repertoires in COVID-19. Overall study context: PBMCs, B-cell-depleted T cells, or T cells provided the cDNA or gDNA that made up the material.

In the authors' methods: Scientists estimated how many nucleated cells there were by amplifying reference gene primers. The protocol was immunoSEQ multiplex PCR, while the TCRdb copy is restricted to in-frame clones and leaves out a portion. That table supplies the V and J calls and clone size; D and trimming were determined from the DNA. Seen here are 300,000 or so clones, about 86% observed once, and the top ten hold roughly 4%. The sample comprised PBMCs or T cells enriched from blood (not recorded which). The sequence was collected from a woman aged 40-49 years with acute COVID-19. The chain combines TRBV18 with TRBJ1-2, with D perhaps matching TRBD1 (5 bases). The CDR3 sequence: CASSLDRNYGYTF. The CDR3 nucleotides read TGTGCCAGCTCACTAGACAGAAACTATGGCTACACCTTC.